This passage covers 10 T cell receptor beta chains from one sample sequenced in a study of response to subunit inactivated influenza vaccine. TCRdb passed the RT-PCR reads through MiXCR, listing each CDR3 protein once. The table includes 250,000 to 350,000 distinct CDR3 sequences, approximately 21% detected once. The sequencing here drew on PBMCs from blood, taken about 20 months after vaccination. The receptors here all came from a man in his fifties or sixties who received an inactivated influenza vaccine.

This clonotype was observed a few times. The chain recombines TRBV29-1 with TRBJ2-5; D possibly matches TRBD1 or TRBD2 (6 bases each). The CDR3 runs to 17 residues. Germline-derived CDR1 and CDR2 are SQVTM and ANQGSEA. V was clipped by 3 bases and J by 4 bases, with 24 bases between them. Here the CDR3 reads CSVEAASWGASGETQYF. The DNA for the CDR3 is TGCAGCGTTGAGGCCGCTTCCTGGGGGGCGAGTGGAGAGACCCAGTACTTC. Complete variable domain (other parts from reference TRBV29-1 and TRBJ2-5): SAVISQKPSRDICQRGTSLTIQCQVDSQVTMMFWYRQQPGQSLTLIATANQGSEATYESGFVIDKFPISRPNLTFSTLTVSNMSPEDSSIYLCSVEAASWGASGETQYFGPGTRLLVL.

The rearrangement uses TRBV7-9 and TRBJ1-2; D might be TRBD1 (5 bases). Germline values: CDR1 SEHNR, CDR2 FQNEAQ (reference sequence). The ends were cut back, 2 bases at V and 7 bases at J, with 11 bases in the middle. The CDR3 covers 13 residues. DNA of the CDR3: TGTGCCAGCAGCTTAAATCTTCAGGGTGGCTACACCTTC. This sequence encodes CASSLNLQGGYTF.

This clonotype has more than one count but fewer than ten. This chain connects TRBV29-1 to TRBJ2-3; TRBD1 matches 12 bases. The CDR3 runs 16 residues. The germline V gene has CDR1 SQVTM and CDR2 ANQGSEA. The V and J ends lost 2 bases and 5 bases, in that order; junction bases with no gene match: 8. The CDR3 DNA sequence: TGCAGCGTTGAACCCCGGGACAGGGGGCGCAGAGATACGCAGTATTTT. It encodes CSVEPRDRGRRDTQYF.

This clonotype has more than one count but fewer than ten. The chain employs TRBV4-1 and TRBJ1-5; D unclear. V dropped 0 bases and J dropped 3 bases, with 6 bases sitting between them. From germline, CDR1 is MGHRA and CDR2 YSYEKL. The CDR3 loop spans 14 amino acids. CDR3 coding DNA: TGCGCCAGCAGCCAAGAAGGCCCCAATCAGCCCCAGCATTTT. It translates to CASSQEGPNQPQHF.

This clonotype turned up a few times. The rearrangement links TRBV3-1 to TRBJ1-5, with D unclear. The germline gives CDR1 LGHDT, CDR2 YNNKEL (reference sequence). The CDR3 contains 13 residues. V lost 4 bases and J lost 3, with 7 bases in between. This CDR3 reads CASSLRPNQPQHF. The CDR3 nucleotides are TGTGCCAGCAGCCTTCGTCCCAATCAGCCCCAGCATTTT.

With regard to this clonotype: This sequence may be a read error, since a much larger clone differs from it by one base. The genes are TRBV2 and TRBJ1-6, with D maybe TRBD1 (5 bases). From germline, CDR1 is SNHLY and CDR2 FYNNEI. This CDR3 comprises 13 residues. The CDR3 sequence: CASLAGIGSLLHF. The CDR3 region has the DNA TGTGCCAGCCTAGCAGGGATAGGTTCACTCCTCCACTTT.

The sample holds a few counts of this clonotype. This chain uses TRBV30 with TRBJ1-2; no clear D gene. Germline CDR1 GTSNPN, CDR2 SVGIG (reference sequence). CDR3 length equals 12 residues. Trimming stripped 0 bases from V and 5 bases from J, with 7 bases between. CDR3 in amino acids: CAWSVSSYGYTF. The CDR3 DNA sequence: TGTGCCTGGAGTGTATCGTCTTATGGCTACACCTTC.

This clonotype was found a few times. The rearrangement joins TRBV6-5 to TRBJ1-2; D call uncertain. The germline V gene has CDR1 MNHEY and CDR2 SVGAGI. Trimming took off 0 bases at V and 2 bases at J, with 10 bases between the two ends. This CDR3 has 15 amino acids. The CDR3 protein is CASSYSSGSNYGYTF. The CDR3 nucleotides read TGTGCCAGCAGTTACTCATCCGGGTCCAACTATGGCTACACCTTC.

The chain couples TRBV7-9 to TRBJ2-5, with no clear D. V was shortened by 6 bases and J by 4 bases, with 12 bases between the two germline ends. The CDR3 extends over 13 amino acids. Germline V gives CDR1 SEHNR, CDR2 FQNEAQ (reference sequence). Written as DNA, the CDR3 is TGTGCCAGCAGGACGGGCGATGGAGAGACCCAGTACTTC. Its protein product is CASRTGDGETQYF.

This clonotype occurred many times. The chain links TRBV3-1 to TRBJ1-1; D call uncertain. V lost 6 bases and J lost 5, with 16 bases in between. This CDR3 has 14 amino acids. Germline V lookup: CDR1 LGHDT, CDR2 YNNKEL (reference sequence). The CDR3 DNA reads as TGTGCCAGCAGTTTCGGGGAGACCAGAACTGAAGCTTTCTTT. It specifies CASSFGETRTEAFF.